This T cell receptor beta chain was sequenced for a study of regulatory T cells in long-lasting Graves disease. The time point was: newly diagnosed GD, antithyroid drugs for less than 3 months. The authors made the TCR library using RNA they extracted from PBMCs. Arm-PCR of CDR3 regions and iRepertoire HTBI primers were used to build TCR beta libraries. TCRdb reanalysed the multiplex PCR reads using MiXCR and keeps one entry per CDR3 protein. The sample includes over 350,000 distinct CDR3 sequences, 15% seen only once; the top ten take approximately 7.6%. The germline V gene has CDR1 SGHVS and CDR2 FNYEAQ. CDR3 length equals 16 residues. V lost 6 bases and J lost 1; bases outside the gene matches: 11. This same sample was also part of a study on T cells in Graves' hyperthyroidism and ophthalmopathy. That report adds: The study excluded patients with uncontrolled infection, other autoimmune disease, pregnancy or lactation.

The sequencing used peripheral blood mononuclear cells (PBMCs), collected at new diagnosis, from a patient treated with antithyroid drugs. The clonotype comes from a middle-aged woman with Graves disease. V is TRBV7-6 and J is TRBJ1-1, with 7 bases aligning to TRBD1. The CDR3 region has the DNA TGTGCCAGCAGAATACCTACAGGGGCTCCGAACACTGAAGCTTTCTTT. Translation: CASRIPTGAPNTEAFF.